These T cell receptor beta chains were read from a single sample in a study of T cell repertoires in cytomegalovirus infection. MiXCR, applied by TCRdb to the reads, yields one record per CDR3 protein. Found here are 97,000 or so distinct CDR3 sequences, 16% of them singletons; the top ten hold more than 7%. The sequencing sample was made of PBMCs. The receptors shown here come from a human donor in good health (CMV status not recorded). Some clones in this sample may be carry-over from other donors' samples. The CDR3 runs from the conserved cysteine through the conserved F or W. D genes are given only for firm matches. A clone size is listed for some rows: how often the clone was seen (once, few, many), or a class if it is expanded.

V gene	D gene	J gene	clone size	CDR3 DNA	CDR3 protein
TRBV12-3/TRBV12-4	TRBD1	TRBJ2-7	few	TGTGCCAGCAGTTTAGGGTATGGACAGGGTTATCGGGTATCCTACGAGCAGTACTTC	CASSLGYGQGYRVSYEQYF
TRBV7-2	TRBD1	TRBJ1-5	many	TGTGCCAGCAGCCCGACAGGGGCCCAGCCCCAGCATTTT	CASSPTGAQPQHF
TRBV20-1	-	TRBJ2-7	few	TGCAGTGCTAGAGGCCCCGATGAGAAGCAGTACTTC	CSARGPDEKQYF
TRBV2	-	TRBJ1-1	few	TGTGCCAGCAAGATTCAGGGGAACACTGAAGCTTTCTTT	CASKIQGNTEAFF
TRBV14	-	TRBJ1-1	-	TGTGCCAGCAGCCAAGAAGGATGGGGGGGCGCGAGGACTGAAGCTTTCTTT	CASSQEGWGGARTEAFF
TRBV7-6	TRBD2	TRBJ2-1	many	TGTGCCAGCAGCCCGACGGGTTGGCGGGGGGGCAACAATGAGCAGTTCTTC	CASSPTGWRGGNNEQFF
TRBV20-1	-	TRBJ2-3	-	TGCAGTGCTTCTTCACCGGGACCCCCCACAGATACGCAGTATTTT	CSASSPGPPTDTQYF
TRBV6-1	-	TRBJ1-2	few	TGTGCCAGCACCCGGGGGGAGAGCAGTGGCTACACCTTC	CASTRGESSGYTF
TRBV19	-	TRBJ1-4	-	TGTGCCAGTTCGGGACATCGTAAAAGTAGTGAAAAACTGTTTTTT	CASSGHRKSSEKLFF
TRBV11-2	TRBD2	TRBJ2-1	many	TGTGCCAGCAGCTCCACTAGCGGGGGCCGGCGGAAGTTCTTC	CASSSTSGGRRKFF
TRBV12-3/TRBV12-4	-	TRBJ1-6	many	TGTGCCAGCAGCAAGCAGGGTACTGGTTCACCCCTCCACTTT	CASSKQGTGSPLHF
TRBV12-3/TRBV12-4	TRBD1	TRBJ1-1	many	TGTGCCAGCAGTCCACAGGGGGCAGGGTCTGAAGCTTTCTTT	CASSPQGAGSEAFF
TRBV12-3/TRBV12-4	-	TRBJ1-1	many	TGTGCCAGCAGTTTTGGTCGGGGGGCGGTCACTGAAGCTTTCTTT	CASSFGRGAVTEAFF
TRBV5-6	-	TRBJ2-5	-	TGTGCCAGCAGCTTTGGAAGGGGACGCCAAGAGACCCAGTACTTC	CASSFGRGRQETQYF
TRBV7-9	-	TRBJ2-5	few	TGTGCCAGCACTCCCGGGGGCCTACAAGAGACCCAGTACTTC	CASTPGGLQETQYF
TRBV11-2	-	TRBJ1-2	once	TGTGCCAGCAGCCCAGGTCGGGATCCCCTCTATGGCTACACCTTC	CASSPGRDPLYGYTF
TRBV20-1	-	TRBJ1-3	few	TGCAGTGCTAGACCTCAAGGAAACACCATATATTTT	CSARPQGNTIYF
TRBV25-1	-	TRBJ1-2	-	TGTGCCAGCACCTCGAATCATGGCTACACCTTC	CASTSNHGYTF
TRBV4-1	-	TRBJ1-4	-	TGCGCCAGCAGCCAAGGAGTCAGCCCTAATGAAAAACTGTTTTTT	CASSQGVSPNEKLFF
TRBV7-3	TRBD2	TRBJ2-1	many	TGTGCCAGCAGCATTCCGACTAGCGGATACAATGAGCAGTTCTTC	CASSIPTSGYNEQFF
TRBV14	-	TRBJ2-5	few	TGTGCCAGCAGCCAACTTAGCGGCGGAGAGACCCAGTACTTC	CASSQLSGGETQYF
TRBV28	TRBD1	TRBJ2-7	many	TGTGCCAGCAGTTTGAACCGCCGGGACAGCTACGAGCAGTACTTC	CASSLNRRDSYEQYF
TRBV4-1	TRBD2	TRBJ2-5	many	TGCGCCAGCAGCCAAGAATCCGGCAGCGGGGGGGCCCGGAAGACCCAGTACTTC	CASSQESGSGGARKTQYF
TRBV7-2	TRBD1	TRBJ1-6	many	TGTGCCAGCAGCTTACAGTCCCAGGGGGGTTCACCCCTCCACTTT	CASSLQSQGGSPLHF